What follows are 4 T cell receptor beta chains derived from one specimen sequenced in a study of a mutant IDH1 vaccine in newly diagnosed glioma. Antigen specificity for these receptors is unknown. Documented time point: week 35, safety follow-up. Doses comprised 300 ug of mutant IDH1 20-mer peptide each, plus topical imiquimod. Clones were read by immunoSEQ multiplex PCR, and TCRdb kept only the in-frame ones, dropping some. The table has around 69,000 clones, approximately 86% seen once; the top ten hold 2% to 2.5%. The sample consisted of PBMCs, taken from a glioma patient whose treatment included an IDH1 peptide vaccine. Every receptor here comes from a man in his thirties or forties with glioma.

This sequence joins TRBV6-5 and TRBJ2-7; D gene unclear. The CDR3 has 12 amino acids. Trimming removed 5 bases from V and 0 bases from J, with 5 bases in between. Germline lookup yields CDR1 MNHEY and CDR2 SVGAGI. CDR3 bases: TGTGCCAGCAGTCCTAGCTCCTACGAGCAGTACTTC. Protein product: CASSPSSYEQYF.

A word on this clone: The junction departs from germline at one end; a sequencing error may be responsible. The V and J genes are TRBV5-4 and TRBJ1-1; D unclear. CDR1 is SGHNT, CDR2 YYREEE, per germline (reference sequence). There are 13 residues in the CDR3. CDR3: CASSFGRYTEAFF. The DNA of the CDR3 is TGCGCCAGCAGTTTCGGACGATACACTGAAGCTTTCTTT.

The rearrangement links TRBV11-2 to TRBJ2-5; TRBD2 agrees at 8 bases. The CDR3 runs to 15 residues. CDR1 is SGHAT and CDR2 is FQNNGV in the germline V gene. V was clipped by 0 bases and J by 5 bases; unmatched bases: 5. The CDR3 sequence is CASSLDGSGGETQYF. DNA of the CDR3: TGTGCCAGCAGCTTAGATGGTTCGGGGGGGGAGACCCAGTACTTC. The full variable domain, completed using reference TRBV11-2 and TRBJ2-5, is EAGVAQSPRYKIIEKRQSVAFWCNPISGHATLYWYQQILGQGPKLLIQFQNNGVVDDSQLPKDRFSAERLKGVDSTLKIQPAKLEDSAVYLCASSLDGSGGETQYFGPGTRLLVL.

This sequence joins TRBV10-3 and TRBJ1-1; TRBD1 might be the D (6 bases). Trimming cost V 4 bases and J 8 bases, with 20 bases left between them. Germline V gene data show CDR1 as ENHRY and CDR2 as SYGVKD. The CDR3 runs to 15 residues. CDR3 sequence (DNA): TGTGCCATCAGTGTACAGGGTACAACTAACGAGGAAGCTTTCTTT. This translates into CAISVQGTTNEEAFF.